This T cell receptor (beta chain) came from a study of radiotherapy plus CTLA-4 blockade in lung cancer. Study-wide background: Patients showed objective responses in roughly 19% of cases and disease control in under 40%.

Sequenced by immunoSEQ multiplex PCR; TCRdb stores in-frame clones only, minus some. The sample comprises around 95,000 clones, roughly 80% of which are singletons, and 0.65% to 1% rests with the top ten. This CDR3 has 13 residues. Germline V CDR1 and CDR2: GTSNPN, SVGIG (reference sequence). V shed 3 bases and J shed 5 bases, with 11 bases lying between them. General study findings and limits: Expansion of tumor-derived TCR clones was observed in blood after radiotherapy plus ipilimumab.

This clone was recorded a few times. Its matching antigen is unknown. The material sequenced was peripheral blood, taken from a patient treated with radiotherapy plus ipilimumab. This sequence joins TRBV30 and TRBJ2-1; D might be TRBD1 or TRBD2, each matching 6 bases. The receptor was derived from a human donor with non-small cell lung cancer who had stable disease on radiotherapy plus ipilimumab. The CDR3 bases are TGTGCCTGGAGCTCAAGGGGGGACAATGAGCAGTTCTTC. This encodes CAWSSRGDNEQFF. Drawing the rest from reference TRBV30 and TRBJ2-1, the complete variable domain is SQTIHQWPATLVQPVGSPLSLECTVEGTSNPNLYWYRQAAGRGLQLLFYSVGIGQISSEVPQNLSASRPQDRQFILSSKKLLLSDSGFYLCAWSSRGDNEQFFGPGTRLTVL.